The 8 T cell receptor beta chains below were found in one sample sequenced in a study of T cell responses to AZD1222 COVID-19 vaccine. Measured with immunoSEQ multiplex PCR; TCRdb has only the in-frame clones, and not every one. The table shows roughly 120,000 clones, with about 90% occurring only once. The sequencing used peripheral blood, collected 28 days after the second AZD1222 dose. Receptors originate from an adult who received the AZD1222 COVID-19 vaccine.

V gene TRBV5-1 combines with J gene TRBJ1-1; no reliable D call. The CDR3 consists of 13 residues. Germline V gene lookup returns CDR1 SGHRS and CDR2 YFSETQ. V lost 6 bases and J lost 4, with 13 bases in between. CDR3: CASTLRLGTEAFF. Written as DNA, the CDR3 is TGCGCCAGCACCCTACGACTGGGCACTGAAGCTTTCTTT. Filled out from reference TRBV5-1 and TRBJ1-1, the complete variable domain reads KAGVTQTPRYLIKTRGQQVTLSCSPISGHRSVSWYQQTPGQGLQFLFEYFSETQRNKGNFPGRFSGRQFSNSRSEMNVSTLELGDSALYLCASTLRLGTEAFFGQGTRLTVV.

J is TRBJ1-4 and V is TRBV19; D unclear. The CDR3 consists of 14 residues. CDR1 is LNHDA, CDR2 SQIVND, per germline (reference sequence). Trimming removed 3 bases at V and 5 bases at J, with 10 bases between. CDR3 sequence: CASSIATGNEKLFF. In DNA form, the CDR3 reads TGTGCCAGTAGTATCGCGACGGGGAATGAAAAACTGTTTTTT. Together with reference TRBV19 and TRBJ1-4, the CDR3 gives the full variable domain: DGGITQSPKYLFRKEGQNVTLSCEQNLNHDAMYWYRQDPGQGLRLIYYSQIVNDFQKGDIAEGYSVSREKKESFPLTVTSAQKNPTAFYLCASSIATGNEKLFFGSGTQLSVL.

The rearrangement uses TRBV4-2 and TRBJ1-1, with D perhaps matching TRBD1 (5 bases). Trimming took 5 bases from V and 0 from J, leaving 19 bases between them. The CDR3 has 17 amino acids. Germline V gene data show CDR1 as LGHNA and CDR2 as YNFKEQ. CDR3 DNA sequence: TGTGCCAGCAGCTCTAGCCGCCAGGGCCCCCTGAACACTGAAGCTTTCTTT. Translation gives CASSSSRQGPLNTEAFF.

The rearrangement uses TRBV2 and TRBJ2-7; D may be TRBD1 (7 bases). The germline V gene encodes CDR1 SNHLY and CDR2 FYNNEI. CDR3 length: 16 residues. Trimming removed 3 bases from V and 1 base from J, with 16 bases in between. The CDR3 sequence is CASSEGLTGLSYEQYF. DNA for the CDR3: TGTGCCAGCAGTGAGGGACTGACAGGGCTGTCCTACGAGCAGTACTTC.

V usage is TRBV11-3 and J usage is TRBJ2-5; D is ambiguous. This CDR3 is built from 13 residues. Germline V lookup: CDR1 SGHNT, CDR2 YENEEA. V shed 5 bases and J shed 5 bases, with 12 bases lying between them. The CDR3 DNA reads as TGTGCCAGCAGCCAGGAAGGCCGGGAGACCCAGTACTTC. Amino acid sequence: CASSQEGRETQYF.

This sequence joins TRBV4-1 and TRBJ1-5; D is ambiguous. Per germline, CDR1 MGHRA and CDR2 YSYEKL. Deletions cut 4 bases from V and 4 bases from J, with 8 bases between. CDR3 length: 13 residues. CDR3 protein: CASSLDLNQPQHF. Written as DNA, the CDR3 is TGCGCCAGCAGCCTCGATCTGAATCAGCCCCAGCATTTT.

This rearrangement joins TRBV7-6 to TRBJ1-5; no firm D call. The ends were cut back, 0 bases at V and 6 bases at J, with 12 bases in the middle. The CDR3 covers 15 residues. In germline, CDR1 is SGHVS, CDR2 FNYEAQ. This chain's CDR3 is CASSLAAGVGQPQHF. The CDR3 nucleotides are TGTGCCAGCAGCTTAGCGGCGGGCGTCGGTCAGCCCCAGCATTTT.

This rearrangement joins TRBV11-2 to TRBJ2-2, with a tentative D call TRBD2 (5 bases). This CDR3 spans 13 amino acids. CDR1 SGHAT and CDR2 FQNNGV come from the germline V gene. Trimming stripped 5 bases from V and 6 bases from J, with 10 bases between. CDR3 nucleotide sequence: TGTGCCAGCAGCCTCGCGGGTTCCGGGGAGCTGTTTTTT. Its translation: CASSLAGSGELFF.